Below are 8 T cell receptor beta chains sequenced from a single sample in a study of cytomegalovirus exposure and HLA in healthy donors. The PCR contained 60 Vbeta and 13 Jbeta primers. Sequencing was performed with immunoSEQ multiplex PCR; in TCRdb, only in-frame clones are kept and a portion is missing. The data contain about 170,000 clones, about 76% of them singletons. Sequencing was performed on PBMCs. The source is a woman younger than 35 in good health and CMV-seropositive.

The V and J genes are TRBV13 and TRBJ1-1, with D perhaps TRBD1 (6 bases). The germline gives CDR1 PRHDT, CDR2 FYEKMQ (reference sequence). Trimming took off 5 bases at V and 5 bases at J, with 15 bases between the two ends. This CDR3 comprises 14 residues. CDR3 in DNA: TGTGCCAGCAGCAACTCCCAGGGGTGGACTGAAGCTTTCTTT. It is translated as CASSNSQGWTEAFF.

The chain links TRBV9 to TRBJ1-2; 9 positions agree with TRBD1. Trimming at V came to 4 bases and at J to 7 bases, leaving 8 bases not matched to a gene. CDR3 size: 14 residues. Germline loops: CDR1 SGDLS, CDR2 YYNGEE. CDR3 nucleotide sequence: TGTGCCAGCAGCTATCTAACAGGGGGCCGTGGCTACACCTTC. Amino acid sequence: CASSYLTGGRGYTF.

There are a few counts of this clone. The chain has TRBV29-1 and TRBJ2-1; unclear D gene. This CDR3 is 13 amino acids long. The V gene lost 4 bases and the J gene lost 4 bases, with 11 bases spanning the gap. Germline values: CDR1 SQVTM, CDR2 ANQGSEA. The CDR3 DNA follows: TGCAGCGTTGCTTCAGGCCAGTACAATGAGCAGTTCTTC. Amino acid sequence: CSVASGQYNEQFF.

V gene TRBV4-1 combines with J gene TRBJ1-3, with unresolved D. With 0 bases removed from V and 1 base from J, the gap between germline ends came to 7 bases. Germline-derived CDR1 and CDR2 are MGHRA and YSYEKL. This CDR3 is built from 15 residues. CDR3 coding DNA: TGCGCCAGCAGCCAAGATCCCGTGTCTGGAAACACCATATATTTT. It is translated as CASSQDPVSGNTIYF.

CDR3 DNA sequence: TGTGCCAGCAGCTCAGGGGGCGAGCAGTACTTC. Its translation is CASSSGGEQYF. J is TRBJ2-7 and V is TRBV7-2, with 7 positions matching TRBD1. Per germline, CDR1 SGHTA and CDR2 FQGNSA. This CDR3 is built from 11 residues. With 4 bases clipped from V and 6 bases from J, the junction kept 0 bases outside the gene matches.

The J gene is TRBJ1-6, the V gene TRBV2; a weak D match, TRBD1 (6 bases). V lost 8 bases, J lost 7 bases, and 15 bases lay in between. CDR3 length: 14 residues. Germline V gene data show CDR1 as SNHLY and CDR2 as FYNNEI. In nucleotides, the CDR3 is TGTGCCAGCGGGACAACTAGCGGAAATTCACCCCTCCACTTT. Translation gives CASGTTSGNSPLHF.

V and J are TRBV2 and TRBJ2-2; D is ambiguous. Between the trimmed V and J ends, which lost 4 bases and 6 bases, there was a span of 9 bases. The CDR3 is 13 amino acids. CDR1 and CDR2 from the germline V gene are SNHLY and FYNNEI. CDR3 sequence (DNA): TGTGCCAGCAGTGGGCGGCGGCCCGGGGAGCTGTTTTTT. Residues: CASSGRRPGELFF.

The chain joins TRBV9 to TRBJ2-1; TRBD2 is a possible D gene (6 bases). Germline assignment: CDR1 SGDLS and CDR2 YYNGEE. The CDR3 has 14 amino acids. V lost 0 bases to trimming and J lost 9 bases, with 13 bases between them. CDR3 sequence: CASSVVGGLSEQFF. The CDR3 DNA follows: TGTGCCAGCAGCGTAGTGGGGGGTTTGAGTGAGCAGTTCTTC.